This TCR beta chain was sequenced for a study of cytotoxic CD8 clonotypes in ibrutinib-treated CLL (dated by TCRdb to the early 2020s). Background on the whole study: The cohort included about 15 treatment-naive and approximately eleven relapsed/refractory patients; roughly 17 were IGHV unmutated. Longitudinal samples were obtainable from about 30% of the roughly 86 participants in the trial. Samples averaged roughly 280,000 productive templates and 80,000 to 100,000 productive rearrangements. Cryopreserved peripheral blood mononuclear cells were collected before treatment, at response, and at either disease progression or sustained remission. All remission and progressive disease samples were collected while patients were still receiving ibrutinib. Partial responses were observed in 24 patients and complete responses in 2; after a median follow-up of roughly 62 months, remission was maintained in approximately 14 patients and progression was observed in about twelve. Samples at response were collected after a median of roughly 13 months of treatment, with a range of about 6 to 40 months. Here is what the overall study found, with its caveats: At baseline, clonality was higher than in age-matched healthy donors and showed a strong correlation with circulating CD8+ T-cell counts. At ibrutinib response clonality went up, during sustained remission it held steady, and at progression it dropped back toward baseline. Public clonotypes were rare and either shrank or stayed stable during treatment, and the rise in clonality at ibrutinib response reflected expansion of private clonotypes. Lymph node repertoires were not examined, and the timing of sampling was not matched between patients in sustained remission and those whose disease progressed.

Regarding this clone: What this receptor recognizes is not known. No qualities accompany the bases; no much larger clone lies one base away.

The time point label here, explained by the study, means: roughly 2 years on ibrutinib. For TCR beta library preparation, about 2.2 micrograms of genomic DNA was extracted from cryopreserved PBMCs. High-throughput TCR beta sequencing was performed on longitudinal blood samples from CLL patients receiving ibrutinib monotherapy. The patients took part in an open-label, single-center phase 2 trial of ibrutinib monotherapy. The goal of deep resolution MiSeq sequencing was a depth between 1 in 1 million and 1 in 200,000 T cells, and coverage averaged 10x per clonotype. The immunoSEQ hsTCRB Kit was used to generate TCR beta libraries. As for the authors' bioinformatics: ImmunoSEQ Data Assistant and ImmunoSEQ Analyzer were used for data analysis, and V, D and J genes were assigned according to IMGT definitions. Clonality, which ranges from 0 to 1, was calculated as one minus the normalized Shannon entropy of productive rearrangement frequencies. Only overrepresented clonotypes making up at least 0.05% of the repertoire of each patient were included in the public clonotype analysis. Approximately 14 age-matched healthy donor repertoires from immuneACCESS served as clonality controls. The table was pulled from immuneACCESS by TCRdb, which kept in-frame rearrangements only. Such tables lose some clones; where checked, under half of the loss comes from unresolved V genes, and the rest has no known cause. That table supplies the V and J calls and clone size; D and trimming were determined from the DNA. This sample has some 92,000 clones in its table, and roughly three quarters of those were observed once. The top ten hold just under 25% of the sample.

Trimming takes 4 bases off V and 2 bases off J; junction bases not matched to a gene: 18. Including cysteine and phenylalanine, the CDR3 has 18 amino acids. This entry keeps only the CDR3 DNA: 54 bases, framed from base 1. CDR1 and CDR2, looked up from the germline V gene (reference sequence), are GTSNPN and SVGIG. The sequence joins TRBV30 to TRBJ2-5, with 8 junctional bases fitting TRBD2. Sequenced material: PBMCs, taken after 24 months of ibrutinib treatment. This sequence originates from a human donor with chronic lymphocytic leukemia. The DNA sequence is as follows: TGTGCCTGGACCCCAACCCCGGGTGGGAGCGGGGGTCAAGAGACCCAGTACTTC. It translates to CAWTPTPGGSGGQETQYF.